One TCR beta chain is described in this entry. This sample was included in a study of cytomegalovirus exposure and HLA in healthy donors. This CDR3 spans 15 amino acids. The V gene lost 7 bases and the J gene lost 6 bases, with 20 bases spanning the gap. Germline V gene lookup returns CDR1 SNHLY and CDR2 FYNNEI. The PCR made use of 60 Vbeta and 13 Jbeta primers. Clones were sequenced by immunoSEQ multiplex PCR, and TCRdb holds only the in-frame ones, with some missing. The sample yields 150,000 to 200,000 clones, about 79% seen once. The TCR comes from a woman aged 45-60 years in good health and CMV-seropositive. The chain carries TRBV2 and TRBJ2-3; D is perhaps TRBD2 (5 bases). The sequenced sample consisted of PBMCs. The CDR3 reads CASNGLEDLADTQYF. CDR3 bases: TGTGCCAGCAATGGTTTGGAGGACCTCGCGGATACGCAGTATTTT. Using reference TRBV2 and TRBJ2-3 for the parts outside the CDR3, the full variable domain is EPEVTQTPSHQVTQMGQEVILRCVPISNHLYFYWYRQILGQKVEFLVSFYNNEISEKSEIFDDQFSVERPDGSNFTLKIRSTKLEDSAMYFCASNGLEDLADTQYFGPGTRLTVL.